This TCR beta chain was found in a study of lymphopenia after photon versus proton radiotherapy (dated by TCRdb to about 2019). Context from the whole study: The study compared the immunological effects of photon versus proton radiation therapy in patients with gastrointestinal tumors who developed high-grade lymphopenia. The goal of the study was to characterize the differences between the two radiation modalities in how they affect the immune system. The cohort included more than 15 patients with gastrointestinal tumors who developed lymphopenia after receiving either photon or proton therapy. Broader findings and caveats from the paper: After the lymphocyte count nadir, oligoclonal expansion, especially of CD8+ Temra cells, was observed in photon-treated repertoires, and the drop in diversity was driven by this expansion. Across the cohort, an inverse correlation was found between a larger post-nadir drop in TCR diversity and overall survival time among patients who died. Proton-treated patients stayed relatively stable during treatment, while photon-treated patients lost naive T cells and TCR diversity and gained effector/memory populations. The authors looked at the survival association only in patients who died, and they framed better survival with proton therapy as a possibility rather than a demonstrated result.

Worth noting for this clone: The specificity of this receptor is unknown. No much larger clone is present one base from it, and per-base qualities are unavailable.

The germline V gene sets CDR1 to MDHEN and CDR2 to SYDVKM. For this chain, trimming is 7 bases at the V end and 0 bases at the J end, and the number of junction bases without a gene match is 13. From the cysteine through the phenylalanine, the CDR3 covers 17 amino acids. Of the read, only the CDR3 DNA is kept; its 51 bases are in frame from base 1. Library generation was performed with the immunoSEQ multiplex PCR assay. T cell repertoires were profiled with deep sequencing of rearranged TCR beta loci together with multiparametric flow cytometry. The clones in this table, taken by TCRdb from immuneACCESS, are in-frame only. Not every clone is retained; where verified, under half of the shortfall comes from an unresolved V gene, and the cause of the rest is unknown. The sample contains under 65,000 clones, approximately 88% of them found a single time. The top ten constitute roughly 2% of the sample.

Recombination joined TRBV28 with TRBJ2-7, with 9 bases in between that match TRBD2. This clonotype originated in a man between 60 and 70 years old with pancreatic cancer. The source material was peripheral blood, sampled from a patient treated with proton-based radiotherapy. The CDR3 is CASTAGGTAKTSYEQYF. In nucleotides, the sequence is TGTGCCAGCACCGCGGGAGGGACAGCCAAAACCTCCTACGAGCAGTACTTC. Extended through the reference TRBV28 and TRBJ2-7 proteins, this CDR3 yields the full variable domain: DVKVTQSSRYLVKRTGEKVFLECVQDMDHENMFWYRQDPGLGLRLIYFSYDVKMKEKGDIPEGYSVSREKKERFSLILESASTNQTSMYLCASTAGGTAKTSYEQYFGPGTRLTVT.